This entry lists 10 T cell receptor beta chains sequenced from one sample in a study of patients and donors after allogeneic stem cell transplantation. TCRdb passed the RT-PCR reads through MiXCR, listing each CDR3 protein once. The data contain thousands of distinct CDR3 sequences, 24% of them seen just once; the ten biggest clones take up 15% to 20%. The sample was blood, either unsorted or a sorted T cell fraction (not recorded which). These receptors were taken from a human donor who was either an allogeneic HSCT recipient or a stem cell or donor lymphocyte infusion donor (not recorded which). It is not recorded whose cells these are; they may come from a transplant donor.

The V and J genes are TRBV12-3 or TRBV12-4 and TRBJ2-7, with TRBD2 as a possible D gene (5 bases). The V gene lost 3 bases and the J gene lost 9 bases, with 12 bases spanning the gap. The CDR3 is made up of 12 amino acids. The CDR3 is CASSLEEVTQYF. CDR3 nucleotides: TGTGCCAGCAGTTTGGAGGAAGTTACGCAGTACTTC.

This clonotype turned up a few times. This chain links TRBV7-6 with TRBJ1-5; D remains ambiguous. Trimming shortened V by 0 bases and J by 2 bases, and 8 bases separated the two germline ends. Germline CDR1 is SGHVS and CDR2 is FNYEAQ. The CDR3 has 15 residues. The CDR3 sequence is CASSLAHGGNQPQHF. In DNA, the CDR3 is TGTGCCAGCAGCTTAGCGCATGGGGGCAATCAGCCCCAGCATTTT.

This rearrangement joins TRBV3-1 to TRBJ2-1; 10 nucleotides line up with TRBD1. CDR1 and CDR2 (germline): LGHDT, YNNKEL (reference sequence). CDR3 length: 18 amino acids. The ends lost 4 bases at V and 14 bases at J; junction bases unmatched: 23. CDR3 sequence: CASSPLGDRGVSGSAKFF. CDR3 DNA sequence: TGTGCCAGCAGCCCACTAGGGGACAGGGGAGTAAGTGGGAGCGCGAAGTTCTTC.

This clonotype was observed once. V and J are TRBV30 and TRBJ1-2; D gene ambiguous. The CDR3 spans 14 residues. The germline V gene has CDR1 GTSNPN and CDR2 SVGIG (reference sequence). V was shortened by 0 bases and J by 2 bases, with 10 bases between the two germline ends. The CDR3 DNA reads TGTGCCTGGAGTGTCTCTAAGGGCAACTATGGCTACACCTTC. Translating it yields CAWSVSKGNYGYTF.

This sequence joins TRBV6-1 and TRBJ1-2; D gene uncertain. The germline V gene has CDR1 MNHNS and CDR2 SASEGT. This CDR3 has 15 amino acids. V was shortened by 2 bases and J by 4 bases, with 14 bases between the two germline ends. The CDR3 loop is CASSESGAYSYGYTF. The CDR3 coding sequence is TGTGCCAGCAGTGAATCGGGCGCATACAGCTATGGCTACACCTTC.

This clonotype was picked up a small number of times. The chain uses TRBV5-1 and TRBJ2-1; 10 nucleotides agree with TRBD1. The V gene end was trimmed by 4 bases and the J gene end by 9 bases; junction bases not matched to a gene: 13. Per germline, CDR1 SGHRS and CDR2 YFSETQ. The CDR3 loop spans 16 amino acids. CDR3 in amino acids: CASSPDPGTGAGEQFF. CDR3 DNA sequence: TGCGCCAGCAGCCCGGACCCCGGGACAGGGGCAGGTGAGCAGTTCTTC.

This clonotype has a handful of counts. The chain employs TRBV7-2 and TRBJ1-1; D may be TRBD1 (6 bases). The CDR3 contains 14 residues. The germline V gene encodes CDR1 SGHTA and CDR2 FQGNSA. The ends were cut back, 4 bases at V and 5 bases at J, with 14 bases in the middle. DNA for the CDR3: TGTGCCAGCAGCTCAACAGGGAGGGGGACTGAAGCTTTCTTT. Translating gives CASSSTGRGTEAFF.

The CDR3 nucleotides are TGTGCCAGCAGTCAAGCGGTGGCAGAGCAGTTCTTC. Translating gives CASSQAVAEQFF. The V gene is TRBV12-3 or TRBV12-4, the J gene TRBJ2-1, with D maybe TRBD2 (5 bases). With 5 bases removed from V and 10 bases from J, the gap between germline ends came to 12 bases. The CDR3 has 12 residues.

The chain is built from TRBV4-1 and TRBJ1-1; a possible D gene is TRBD1 (6 bases). The V end lost 0 bases, the J end lost 1 base, and 15 bases lay between the germline ends. The CDR3 runs 17 residues. The germline gives CDR1 MGHRA, CDR2 YSYEKL. The CDR3 DNA follows: TGCGCCAGCAGCCAAGATCTGGCAGGGGCACGGAACACTGAAGCTTTCTTT. Residues: CASSQDLAGARNTEAFF.

This clonotype was counted between two and nine times. Since the CDR3 does not end with the conserved phenylalanine or tryptophan, this likely comes from a read error. The rearrangement uses TRBV11-2 and TRBJ2-7; a possible D gene is TRBD2 (6 bases). The germline CDR1 and CDR2 sequences are SGHAT and FQNNGV. The CDR3 extends over 13 amino acids. Trimming pared 1 base from V and 3 bases from J, leaving 7 bases between. DNA for the CDR3: TGTGCCAGCAGCTTAGGGCGGGACTACGAGCAGTACTCC. It translates to CASSLGRDYEQYS.